One T cell receptor beta chain is described in this entry. The authors' processing: Using reference gene primer amplification, nucleated cell counts were estimated. TCRdb's table, derived via immunoSEQ multiplex PCR, lists solely in-frame clones and lacks some. That table supplies the V and J calls and clone size; D and trimming were determined from the DNA. The sample lists approximately 50,000 clones; over 75% were seen once. The source of the sample is a study of blood T cell repertoires in COVID-19. Looking at the study overall: The United States, Italy and Spain provided the acute and convalescent COVID-19 samples. T cells, B-cell-depleted T cells, or PBMCs supplied cDNA or gDNA.

The CDR3 runs to 12 residues. Germline lookup yields CDR1 SGHAT and CDR2 FQNNGV. The germline V and J ends were trimmed by 8 bases and 2 bases, with 10 bases remaining between them. Sequencing was performed on peripheral blood. The chain has TRBV11-2 and TRBJ2-7; D is possibly TRBD2 (6 bases). The TCR sequence derives from a human donor in a cohort sampled during active COVID-19. DNA for the CDR3: TGTGCCAGCGGCCGCGGGGCCTACGAGCAGTACTTC. It yields the protein CASGRGAYEQYF.